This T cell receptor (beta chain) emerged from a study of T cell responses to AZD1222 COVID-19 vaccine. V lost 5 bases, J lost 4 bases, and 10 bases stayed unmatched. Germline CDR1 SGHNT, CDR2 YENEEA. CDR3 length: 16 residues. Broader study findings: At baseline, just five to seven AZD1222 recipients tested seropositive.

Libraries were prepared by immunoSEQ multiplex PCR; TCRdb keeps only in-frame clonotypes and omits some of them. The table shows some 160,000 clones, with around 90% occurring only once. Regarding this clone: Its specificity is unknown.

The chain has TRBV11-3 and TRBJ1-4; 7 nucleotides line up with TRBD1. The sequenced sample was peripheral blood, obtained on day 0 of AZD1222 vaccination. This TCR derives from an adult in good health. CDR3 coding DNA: TGTGCCAGCAGCCCCCACGGGACAGCACTTAATGAAAAACTGTTTTTT. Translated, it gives CASSPHGTALNEKLFF.